These 20 T cell receptor delta chains were sequenced from one sample in a study of Vδ1+ human thymocytes (dated by TCRdb to 2016 to 2019). Overall study results and their limits: The thymic TRG and TRD repertoires appeared highly polyclonal, with Gaussian CDR3 length distributions, in contrast to the oligoclonal repertoires of peripheral blood.

These TCRs' antigens remain unknown. Sequencing was carried out with an Illumina MiSeq. RNA was extracted with the RNeasy mini kit and reverse transcribed using Superscript III. Multiplex PCR was used to generate CDR3 amplicons, with pooled V-gene forward primers and a constant-region reverse primer carrying Illumina adaptor overhangs. TCRdb reprocessed the public data with the CATT caller; entries with the same nucleotide sequence were combined afterwards. Recorded for this sample are 24,000 or so delta-chain clones; 29% of them occurred a single time. Of the sample, around 1.6% falls within the top ten clones. Specimen: Vdelta1+ gamma-delta thymocytes from the thymus. Explained via the paper, the cell subset or site label denotes: FACS-sorted CD3+ TCRalphabeta- TCRVdelta1+ TCRVdelta2- thymocytes. These receptors originate from a boy younger than two who had congenital heart surgery.

V and J are TRDV1 and TRDJ1; 9 nucleotides match TRDD3. V shed 3 bases, J shed 0 bases, and the junction held 29 bases outside the gene matches. The CDR3 is made up of 24 amino acids. CDR1 is TSWWSYY, CDR2 QGS, per germline. CDR3 sequence reads: CALGDPLRTMGGWGMGAYTDKLIF. CDR3 DNA: TGTGCTCTTGGGGATCCCCTACGAACCATGGGTGGCTGGGGGATGGGGGCCTACACCGATAAACTCATCTTT.

As concerns this clone: Sequence at one end of the junction differs from germline and may be a read error. The chain employs TRDV1 and TRDJ1; tentatively, D is TRDD3 (8 bases). This CDR3 has 18 amino acids. Germline assignment: CDR1 TSWWSYY and CDR2 QGS. This chain's CDR3 is CALGVLFPTGILTDNLIF. CDR3 DNA sequence: TGTGCTCTTGGGGTGCTGTTTCCTACGGGGATACTCACCGATAACCTCATCTTT.

On this clone itself: A read error may produce the germline difference seen at one junction end. Other DNA sequences in this sample translate to the same CDR3. J is TRDJ1 and V is TRDV1, with 8 bases that match TRDD3. Per the germline V gene, CDR1 is TSWWSYY and CDR2 is QGS. CDR3 length equals 19 residues. The CDR3 DNA is TGTGCTCTTGGGGAACTGCCTACTTGGGGGATTATGTTGGGCGATAAACTTATCTTT. This encodes CALGELPTWGIMLGDKLIF.

This clone has just a few counts. The chain couples TRDV1 to TRDJ1, with 8 bases identical to TRDD3. Germline loops: CDR1 TSWWSYY, CDR2 QGS. The CDR3 runs 20 residues. The junction had 21 bases not matched to a gene; V was cut back by 2 bases and J by 4 bases. The CDR3: CALGEGNPRGGGSLVDKLIF. In DNA, the CDR3 is TGTGCTCTTGGGGAAGGGAACCCACGGGGTGGGGGATCACTGGTCGATAAACTCATCTTT.

A few counts support this clone. The rearrangement joins TRDV1 to TRDJ2; 8 bases match TRDD3. Germline CDR1 reads TSWWSYY; CDR2 reads QGS. This CDR3 comprises 21 residues. Trimming took 5 bases from V and 0 from J; bases not matched to a gene: 20. The CDR3, as DNA: TGTGCTCTTGGGTCAAAGGGATTACTGGGGGCCGAGGGGGCTTTGACAGCACAACTCTTCTTT. This sequence encodes CALGSKGLLGAEGALTAQLFF.

The V gene is TRDV1, the J gene TRDJ1; 10 bases match TRDD3. V gave up 2 bases and J gave up 0 bases; unmatched junction bases: 12. Germline V gene lookup returns CDR1 TSWWSYY and CDR2 QGS. The length of the CDR3 is 19 residues. In nucleotides, the CDR3 is TGTGCTCTTGGGGAAGGTCCCCGCCTACTGGGGGATTACACCGATAAACTCATCTTT. Translation gives CALGEGPRLLGDYTDKLIF.

Comments on this clone: The same CDR3 also results from other DNA sequences found in this sample. This rearrangement joins TRDV1 to TRDJ1, with 10 bases lining up with TRDD3. The CDR3 is made up of 20 amino acids. After removal of 0 bases from V and 1 base from J, the junction contained 14 bases not matched to a gene. CDR1 and CDR2 (germline): TSWWSYY, QGS. The CDR3 nucleotides read TGTGCTCTTGGGGAACTCCCCTTCCTCTGGGGGATAAAGGCCACCGATAAACTCATCTTT. Encoded protein: CALGELPFLWGIKATDKLIF.

The chain combines TRDV1 with TRDJ1; no definite D call. The CDR3 covers 16 residues. V lost 4 bases, J lost 0 bases, and 15 bases lay in between. From germline, CDR1 is TSWWSYY and CDR2 QGS. The chain's CDR3 is CALGAYLRVYTDKLIF. The DNA of the CDR3 is TGTGCTCTTGGGGCATATCTCAGGGTCTACACCGATAAACTCATCTTT.

This chain links TRDV1 with TRDJ1; D is ambiguous. Germline CDR1 is TSWWSYY and CDR2 is QGS. The CDR3 has 15 amino acids. Trimming shortened V by 4 bases and J by 0 bases, and 12 bases separated the two germline ends. The CDR3 nucleotides read TGTGCTCTTGGGGGACGTACCTCCTACACCGATAAACTCATCTTT. This gives the protein CALGGRTSYTDKLIF.

There are a few counts of this clone. This sequence joins TRDV1 and TRDJ1; 9 bases map to TRDD2. The V and J ends lost 5 bases and 1 base, in that order; junction bases with no gene match: 17. The CDR3 length is 19 residues. Germline CDR1 and CDR2: TSWWSYY and QGS. The CDR3 loop is CALGHLPTRFLASTDKLIF. The DNA of the CDR3 is TGTGCTCTTGGGCACCTTCCTACTCGCTTCCTGGCCTCCACCGATAAACTCATCTTT.

V is TRDV1 and J is TRDJ1; 10 bases align to TRDD3. V gave up 2 bases and J gave up 8 bases; unmatched junction bases: 11. From germline, CDR1 is TSWWSYY and CDR2 QGS. This CDR3 contains 16 residues. The CDR3, as DNA: TGTGCTCTTGGGGAAGTGAGTACTGGGGGATCAGGAAAACTCATCTTT. Translated, it gives CALGEVSTGGSGKLIF.

This clone was counted only a few times. This sequence joins TRDV1 and TRDJ1, with 10 bases fitting TRDD3. The CDR3 is made up of 22 amino acids. Germline-derived CDR1 and CDR2 are TSWWSYY and QGS. V was pared by 5 bases and J by 3 bases, with 27 bases of the junction left unmatched. The CDR3 protein is CALGNPQPSLGKLGDGPDKLIF. The CDR3 nucleotides read TGTGCTCTTGGGAACCCCCAGCCTTCTCTGGGTAAACTGGGGGATGGCCCCGATAAACTCATCTTT.

As to this clone: This specimen includes other DNA sequences encoding the same CDR3. The chain links TRDV1 to TRDJ2; weak D call: TRDD3 (6 bases). The CDR3 contains 22 residues. CDR1 is TSWWSYY, CDR2 QGS, per germline. The V and J ends lost 0 bases and 7 bases respectively, with 33 bases between them. Written as DNA, the CDR3 is TGTGCTCTTGGGGAACTACGGAGGGGGACATGGGGACTGATACCTGGGATAGCACAACTCTTCTTT. This encodes CALGELRRGTWGLIPGIAQLFF.

The table lists this clone with a few counts. V is TRDV1 and J is TRDJ1; 13 nucleotides match TRDD3. Germline V gene data show CDR1 as TSWWSYY and CDR2 as QGS. The V and J ends lost 1 base and 0 bases, in that order; junction bases with no gene match: 23. The CDR3 is 24 residues long. CDR3: CALGERGIPYLSYWGIRNTDKLIF. The CDR3 bases are TGTGCTCTTGGGGAACGAGGCATTCCCTACTTGTCTTACTGGGGGATACGTAACACCGATAAACTCATCTTT.

On this clone itself: The junction departs from germline at one end; a sequencing error may be responsible. The rearrangement uses TRDV1 and TRDJ3, with TRDD3 matching over 8 bases. CDR3 length: 23 amino acids. Germline CDR1 TSWWSYY, CDR2 QGS. The CDR3 loop is CALGELELNRFWGSSWGTRQMFF. In DNA form, the CDR3 reads TGTGCTCTTGGGGAACTAGAACTAAATCGTTTCTGGGGGAGCTCCTGGGGCACCCGACAGATGTTTTTC.

About this clone itself: With a much larger clone just one base away, this may be a read error. Other DNA sequences from this sample encode an identical CDR3 as well. V and J are TRDV2 and TRDJ1, with 9 bases lining up with TRDD3. This CDR3 is 20 amino acids long. The germline gives CDR1 GEAIGNYY, CDR2 EKD. The V gene end was trimmed by 7 bases and the J gene end by 0 bases; junction bases not matched to a gene: 23. The CDR3 bases are TGTGCCTGCGACTCACCCCTCTGGGGGGGATACCAGGTATACACCGATAAACTCATCTTT. Translating gives CACDSPLWGGYQVYTDKLIF.

This clone was recorded many times. The chain joins TRDV1 to TRDJ1; no clear D gene. With 1 base removed from V and 2 bases from J, the gap between germline ends came to 17 bases. In germline, CDR1 is TSWWSYY, CDR2 QGS. The CDR3 loop spans 17 amino acids. CDR3 bases: TGTGCTCTTGGGGAACACCAGGTCCCCTCTCTTACCGATAAACTCATCTTT. It specifies CALGEHQVPSLTDKLIF.

Concerning this clone itself: A much larger clone lies one base from this, so it may be a read error. The rearrangement links TRDV1 to TRDJ1; D unresolved. Per the germline V gene, CDR1 is TSWWSYY and CDR2 is QGS. The CDR3 loop spans 14 amino acids. Trimming shortened V by 0 bases and J by 11 bases, and 16 bases separated the two germline ends. The CDR3 DNA is TGTGCTCTTGGGGAACTGGACCCTGGACCTGAGCTCATCTTT. Protein product: CALGELDPGPELIF.

By its share, this clone is medium-sized. Other DNA sequences in this sample translate to the same CDR3. The chain carries TRDV1 and TRDJ2; maybe TRDD2 (5 bases). The germline gives CDR1 TSWWSYY, CDR2 QGS. The V and J ends lost 7 bases and 4 bases respectively, with 16 bases between them. This CDR3 contains 15 residues. In nucleotides, the CDR3 is TGTGCTCTTGATTGTCCTTCGGGAGCGACAGCACAACTCTTCTTT. Translated: CALDCPSGATAQLFF.

On this clone itself: One junction end does not reproduce the germline sequence, and a read error may be involved. The gene calls are TRDV1 and TRDJ2; D not resolved. The CDR3 consists of 16 residues. Germline CDR1 reads TSWWSYY; CDR2 reads QGS. CDR3 sequence: CALGEGLPALPAQLFF. The CDR3 nucleotides read TGTGCTCTTGGGGAGGGCTTACCAGCTTTGCCAGCACAACTCTTCTTT.